This T cell receptor (beta chain) was documented in a study of cytomegalovirus exposure and HLA in healthy donors. General study points: Apart from CMV serostatus, no immune exposure information was available. V- and J-gene trimming in TCR beta was tied to a missense DCLRE1C variant by an analysis performed later.

This clone was observed a few times. Its antigen remains unidentified. With 60 Vbeta and 13 Jbeta primers, the PCR was carried out. Measured with immunoSEQ multiplex PCR; TCRdb has only the in-frame clones, and not every one. The sample lists around 98,000 clones, more than 60% occurring once. CDR1 is SGHRS, CDR2 YFSETQ, per germline. V gave up 4 bases and J gave up 4 bases; unmatched junction bases: 7. The CDR3 has 14 amino acids. The chain joins TRBV5-1 to TRBJ1-2; 7 bases line up with TRBD1. This clonotype originated in a man aged 50 or older in good health and CMV-seronegative. Sequencing was done on a sample of PBMCs. The CDR3 DNA is TGCGCCAGCAGCGATGGACAGGACATCTATGGCTACACCTTC. It yields the protein CASSDGQDIYGYTF.